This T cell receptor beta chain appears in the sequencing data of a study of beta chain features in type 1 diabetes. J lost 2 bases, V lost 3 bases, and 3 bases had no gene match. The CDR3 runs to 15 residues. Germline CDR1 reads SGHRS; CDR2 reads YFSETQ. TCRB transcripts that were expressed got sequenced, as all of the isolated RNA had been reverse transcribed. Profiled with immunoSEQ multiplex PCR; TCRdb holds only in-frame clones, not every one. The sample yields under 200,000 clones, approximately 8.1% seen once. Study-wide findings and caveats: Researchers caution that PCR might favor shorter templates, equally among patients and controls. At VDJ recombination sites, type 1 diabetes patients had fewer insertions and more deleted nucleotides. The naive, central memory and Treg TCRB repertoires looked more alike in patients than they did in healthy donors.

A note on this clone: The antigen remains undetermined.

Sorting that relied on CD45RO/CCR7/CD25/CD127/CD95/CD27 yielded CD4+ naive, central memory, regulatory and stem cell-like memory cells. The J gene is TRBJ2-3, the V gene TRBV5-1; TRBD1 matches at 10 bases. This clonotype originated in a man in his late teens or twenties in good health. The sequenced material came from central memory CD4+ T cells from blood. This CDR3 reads CASSSTGGITDTQYF. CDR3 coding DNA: TGCGCCAGCAGCTCGACAGGGGGCATCACAGATACGCAGTATTTT.